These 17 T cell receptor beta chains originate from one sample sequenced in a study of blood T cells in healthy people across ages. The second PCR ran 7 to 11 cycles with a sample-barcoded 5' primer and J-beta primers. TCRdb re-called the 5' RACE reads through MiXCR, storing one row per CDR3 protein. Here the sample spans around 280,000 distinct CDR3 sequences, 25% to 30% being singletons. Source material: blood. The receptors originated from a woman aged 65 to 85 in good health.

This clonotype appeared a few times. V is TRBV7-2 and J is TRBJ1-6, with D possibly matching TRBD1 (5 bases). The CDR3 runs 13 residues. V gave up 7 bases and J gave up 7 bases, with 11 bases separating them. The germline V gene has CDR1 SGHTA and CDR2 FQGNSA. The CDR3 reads CASIPSGNSPLHF. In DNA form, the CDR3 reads TGTGCCAGCATTCCCTCAGGGAATTCACCCCTCCACTTT.

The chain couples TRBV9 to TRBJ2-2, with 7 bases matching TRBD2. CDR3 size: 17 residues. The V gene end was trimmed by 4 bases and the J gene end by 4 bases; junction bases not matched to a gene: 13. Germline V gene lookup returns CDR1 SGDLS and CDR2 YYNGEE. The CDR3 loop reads CASSPNAPASGTGELFF. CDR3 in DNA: TGTGCCAGCAGCCCAAACGCCCCTGCTAGCGGCACCGGGGAGCTGTTTTTT. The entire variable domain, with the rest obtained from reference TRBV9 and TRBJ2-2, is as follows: DSGVTQTPKHLITATGQRVTLRCSPRSGDLSVYWYQQSLDQGLQFLIQYYNGEERAKGNILERFSAQQFPDLHSELNLSSLELGDSALYFCASSPNAPASGTGELFFGEGSRLTVL.

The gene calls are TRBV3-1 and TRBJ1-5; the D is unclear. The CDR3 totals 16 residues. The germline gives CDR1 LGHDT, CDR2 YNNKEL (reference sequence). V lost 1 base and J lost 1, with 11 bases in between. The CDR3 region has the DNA TGTGCCAGCAGCCAAGGTGGGCAGTGGAGCAATCAGCCCCAGCATTTT. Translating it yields CASSQGGQWSNQPQHF.

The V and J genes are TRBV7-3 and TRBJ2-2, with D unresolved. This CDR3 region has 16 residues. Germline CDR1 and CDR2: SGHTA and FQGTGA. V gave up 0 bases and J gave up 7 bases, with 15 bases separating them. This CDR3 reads CASSLTLNQRGGELFF. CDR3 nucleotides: TGTGCCAGCAGCTTAACGTTAAATCAGCGTGGCGGGGAGCTGTTTTTT.

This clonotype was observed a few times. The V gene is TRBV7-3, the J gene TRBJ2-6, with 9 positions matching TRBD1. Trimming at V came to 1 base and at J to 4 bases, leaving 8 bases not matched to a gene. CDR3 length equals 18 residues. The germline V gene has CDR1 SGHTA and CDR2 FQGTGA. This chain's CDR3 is CASSLRGQGVDGANVLTF. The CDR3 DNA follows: TGTGCCAGCAGCTTAAGGGGACAGGGTGTGGACGGGGCCAACGTCCTGACTTTC.

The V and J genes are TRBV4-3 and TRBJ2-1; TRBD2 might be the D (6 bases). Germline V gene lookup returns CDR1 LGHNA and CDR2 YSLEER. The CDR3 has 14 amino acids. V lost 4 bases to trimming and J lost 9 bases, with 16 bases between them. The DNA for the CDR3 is TGCGCCAGCAGCCCTACCGCGGAGGGGATTGAGCAGTTCTTC. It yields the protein CASSPTAEGIEQFF.

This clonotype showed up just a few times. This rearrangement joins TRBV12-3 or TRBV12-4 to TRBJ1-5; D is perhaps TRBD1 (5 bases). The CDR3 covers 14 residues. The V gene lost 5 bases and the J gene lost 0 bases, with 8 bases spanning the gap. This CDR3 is CASSGGGSNQPQHF. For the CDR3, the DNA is TGTGCCAGCAGTGGGGGAGGTAGCAATCAGCCCCAGCATTTT.

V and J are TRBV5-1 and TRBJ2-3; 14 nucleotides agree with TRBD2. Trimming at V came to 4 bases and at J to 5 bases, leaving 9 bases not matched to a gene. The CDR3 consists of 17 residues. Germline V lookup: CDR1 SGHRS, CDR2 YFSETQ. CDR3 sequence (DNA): TGCGCCAGCAGCCCTCTAGGGACTAGCGGGGGCGGAGATACGCAGTATTTT. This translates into CASSPLGTSGGGDTQYF.

The CDR3, as DNA: TGCAGTGCTAGAGGAGGGGGGTCCTCGGGGTTAAGCTCCTACGAGCAGTACTTC. Encoded protein: CSARGGGSSGLSSYEQYF. The chain couples TRBV20-1 to TRBJ2-7, with D perhaps matching TRBD1 or TRBD2 (6 bases each). The CDR3 extends over 18 amino acids. The germline CDR1 and CDR2 sequences are DFQATT and SNEGSKA (reference sequence). The V end was cut by 1 base, the J end by 0 bases, with 22 bases between.

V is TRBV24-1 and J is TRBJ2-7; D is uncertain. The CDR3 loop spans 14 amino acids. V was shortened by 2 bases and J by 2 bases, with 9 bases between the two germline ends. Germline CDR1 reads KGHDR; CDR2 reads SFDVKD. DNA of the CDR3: TGTGCCACCAGTGATTCAAGGGCTCCCTACGAGCAGTACTTC. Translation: CATSDSRAPYEQYF.

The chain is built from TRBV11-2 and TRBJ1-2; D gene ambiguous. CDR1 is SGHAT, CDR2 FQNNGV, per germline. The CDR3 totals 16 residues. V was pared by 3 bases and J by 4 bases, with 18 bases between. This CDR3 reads CASSLGIEWTLYGYTF. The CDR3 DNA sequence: TGTGCCAGCAGCTTGGGTATAGAGTGGACCCTCTATGGCTACACCTTC.

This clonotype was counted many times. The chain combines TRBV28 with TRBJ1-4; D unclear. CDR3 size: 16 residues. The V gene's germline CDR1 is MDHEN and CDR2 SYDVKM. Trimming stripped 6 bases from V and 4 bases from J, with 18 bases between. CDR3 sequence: CASSPTWDPYNEKLFF. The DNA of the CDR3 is TGTGCCAGCAGCCCAACCTGGGATCCTTATAATGAAAAACTGTTTTTT.

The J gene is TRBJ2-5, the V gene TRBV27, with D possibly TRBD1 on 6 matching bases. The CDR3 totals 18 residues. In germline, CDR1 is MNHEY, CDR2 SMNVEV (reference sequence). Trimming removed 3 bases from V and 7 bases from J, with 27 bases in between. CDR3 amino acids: CASSFVGLAGATQGTQYF. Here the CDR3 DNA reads TGTGCCAGCAGTTTCGTTGGCCTGGCAGGGGCTACCCAGGGGACCCAGTACTTC.

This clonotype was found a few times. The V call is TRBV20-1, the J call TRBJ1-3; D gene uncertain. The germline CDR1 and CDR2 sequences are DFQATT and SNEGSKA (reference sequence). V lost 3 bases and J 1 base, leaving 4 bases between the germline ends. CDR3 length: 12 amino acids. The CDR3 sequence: CSASRSGNTIYF. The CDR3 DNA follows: TGCAGTGCTAGTCGGTCTGGAAACACCATATATTTT.

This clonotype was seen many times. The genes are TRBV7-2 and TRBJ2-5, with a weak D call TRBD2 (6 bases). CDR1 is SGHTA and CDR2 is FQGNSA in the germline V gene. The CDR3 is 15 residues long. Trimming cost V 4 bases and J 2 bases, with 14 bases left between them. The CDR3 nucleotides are TGTGCCAGCAGCTCCCGGGGAGGCGGTCAAGAGACCCAGTACTTC. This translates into CASSSRGGGQETQYF.

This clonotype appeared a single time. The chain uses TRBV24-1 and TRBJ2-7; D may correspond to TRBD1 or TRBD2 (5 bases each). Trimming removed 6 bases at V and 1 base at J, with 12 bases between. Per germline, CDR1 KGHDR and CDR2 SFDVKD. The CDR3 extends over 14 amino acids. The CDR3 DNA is TGTGCCACCAGTAACCGGGACGGGTCCTACGAGCAGTACTTC. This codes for CATSNRDGSYEQYF.

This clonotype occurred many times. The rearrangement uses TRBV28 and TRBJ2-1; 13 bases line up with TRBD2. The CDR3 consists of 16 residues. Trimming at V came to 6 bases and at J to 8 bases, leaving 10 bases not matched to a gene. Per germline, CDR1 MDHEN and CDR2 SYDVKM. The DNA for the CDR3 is TGTGCCAGCAGACAACTAGCGGGAGGGTCAATCGATGAGCAGTTCTTC. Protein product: CASRQLAGGSIDEQFF.